The 17 T cell receptor beta chains below were found in one sample sequenced in a study of T cell responses to AZD1222 COVID-19 vaccine. Generated by immunoSEQ multiplex PCR, the TCRdb table keeps only in-frame clones and is missing some. The sample lists approximately 110,000 clones; approximately 85% were seen once. The sample in question was peripheral blood, obtained 28 days after the second AZD1222 dose. The receptor source for this set is an adult who received the AZD1222 COVID-19 vaccine.

This clone appeared a single time. This rearrangement joins TRBV9 to TRBJ1-5; the D is unclear. The germline gives CDR1 SGDLS, CDR2 YYNGEE. V was shortened by 0 bases and J by 7 bases, with 11 bases between the two germline ends. The CDR3 has 14 amino acids. The CDR3 region is CASSVGVAVQPQHF. CDR3 sequence (DNA): TGTGCCAGCAGCGTAGGGGTTGCGGTGCAGCCCCAGCATTTT.

This chain joins TRBV7-6 and TRBJ2-7; the match to TRBD2 covers 8 bases. Unmatched junction bases numbered 5, after V lost 5 bases and J lost 5 bases. The germline CDR1 and CDR2 sequences are SGHVS and FNYEAQ. The CDR3 covers 13 residues. The CDR3 protein is CASSPGLGHEQYF. CDR3 DNA sequence: TGTGCCAGCAGCCCGGGACTAGGCCACGAGCAGTACTTC.

This chain joins TRBV5-1 and TRBJ2-5; D possibly corresponds to TRBD1 (5 bases). The CDR3 consists of 14 residues. Trimming left V 2 bases short and J 1 base short, with 9 bases between. Germline CDR1 SGHRS, CDR2 YFSETQ. The CDR3 reads CASSLTTVQETQYF. DNA for the CDR3: TGCGCCAGCAGCTTAACGACAGTCCAAGAGACCCAGTACTTC. The full variable domain, completed using reference TRBV5-1 and TRBJ2-5, is KAGVTQTPRYLIKTRGQQVTLSCSPISGHRSVSWYQQTPGQGLQFLFEYFSETQRNKGNFPGRFSGRQFSNSRSEMNVSTLELGDSALYLCASSLTTVQETQYFGPGTRLLVL.

The chain combines TRBV6-1 with TRBJ2-4; D possibly corresponds to TRBD2 (6 bases). Germline CDR1 is MNHNS and CDR2 is SASEGT. Trimming pared 5 bases from V and 5 bases from J, leaving 13 bases between. This CDR3 is 14 amino acids long. The CDR3 region has the DNA TGTGCCAGCAGTTATTGGGGCGGGGAAAACATTCAGTACTTC. Residues: CASSYWGGENIQYF.

On this clone itself: The same CDR3 is also encoded by other DNA sequences in this sample. The chain has TRBV25-1 and TRBJ1-5; D not resolved. The CDR3 loop spans 12 amino acids. Looked up from germline, CDR1 is MGHDK and CDR2 is SYGVNS. The V end was cut by 4 bases, the J end by 1 base, with 2 bases between. The CDR3 DNA sequence: TGTGCCAGCAGTGGAAGCAATCAGCCCCAGCATTTT. This encodes CASSGSNQPQHF.

The chain links TRBV3-1 (or the pseudogene TRBV3-2) to TRBJ1-3, with 7 bases fitting TRBD1. Trimming cost V 3 bases and J 8 bases; bases outside gene matches: 10. The germline CDR1 and CDR2 sequences are LGHDT and YNNKEL (reference sequence). CDR3 length: 15 residues. This CDR3 reads CASSQDYRGRDTIYF. CDR3 nucleotide sequence: TGTGCCAGCAGCCAGGACTACAGGGGCCGCGACACCATATATTTT.

V usage is TRBV21-1 and J usage is TRBJ1-2; no DNA check was done on the table's D call, TRBD1. TRBV21-1 is a listed pseudogene. The CDR3 is 15 residues long. CDR3 sequence (DNA): TGTGCCAGCGCCCAACCGACAGGGGCTGACTATGGCTACACCTTC. Amino acid sequence: CASAQPTGADYGYTF.

The chain combines TRBV5-4 with TRBJ1-2; 8 nucleotides match TRBD1. The CDR3 runs 16 residues. Germline CDR1 and CDR2: SGHNT and YYREEE (reference sequence). V lost 4 bases, J lost 4 bases, and 12 bases stayed unmatched. CDR3 coding DNA: TGTGCCAGCAGCCCGGACCCGGGACAGGCAACCTATGGCTACACCTTC. This gives the protein CASSPDPGQATYGYTF.

V usage is TRBV6-5 and J usage is TRBJ1-5; D remains unclear. Trimming pared 7 bases from V and 0 bases from J, leaving 13 bases between. The CDR3 has 15 residues. From germline, CDR1 is MNHEY and CDR2 SVGAGI. The CDR3 nucleotides are TGTGCCAGCACCATGTGGGGATATAGCAATCAGCCCCAGCATTTT. Its protein product is CASTMWGYSNQPQHF.

CDR3 sequence: CASSLGRSNEKLFF. As DNA, the CDR3 is TGTGCCAGCAGCCTTGGACGGTCTAATGAAAAACTGTTTTTT. V usage is TRBV11-1 and J usage is TRBJ1-4; unclear D gene. CDR3 length: 14 amino acids. Germline V lookup: CDR1 SGHAT, CDR2 FQDESV (reference sequence). V lost 5 bases and J 3 bases, leaving 10 bases between the germline ends. The entire variable domain, with the rest obtained from reference TRBV11-1 and TRBJ1-4, is as follows: EAEVAQSPRYKITEKSQAVAFWCDPISGHATLYWYRQILGQGPELLVQFQDESVVDDSQLPKDRFSAERLKGVDSTLKIQPAELGDSAMYLCASSLGRSNEKLFFGSGTQLSVL.

The chain couples TRBV7-3 to TRBJ2-1; tentatively, D is TRBD1 (5 bases). V shed 1 base and J shed 6 bases, with 7 bases lying between them. The CDR3 is 13 residues long. Germline CDR1 and CDR2: SGHTA and FQGTGA. The CDR3 here is CASSLRQFNEQFF. The CDR3, as DNA: TGTGCCAGCAGCTTAAGACAGTTCAATGAGCAGTTCTTC.

The rearrangement links TRBV19 to TRBJ1-1; D perhaps matches TRBD1 (5 bases). The V end lost 7 bases, the J end lost 8 bases, and 20 bases lay between the germline ends. There are 14 residues in the CDR3. Germline values: CDR1 LNHDA, CDR2 SQIVND (reference sequence). The CDR3 DNA follows: TGTGCCAGTATCCCTACGGGGGGTAGTAGGGAAGCTTTCTTT. Amino acid sequence: CASIPTGGSREAFF.

The genes are TRBV7-2 and TRBJ1-1, with D possibly TRBD1 on 5 matching bases. V gave up 4 bases and J gave up 8 bases, with 17 bases separating them. Germline CDR1 is SGHTA and CDR2 is FQGNSA. The CDR3 has 14 amino acids. Written as DNA, the CDR3 is TGTGCCAGCAGCTCGAATTACGGGGCCCCCGAAGCTTTCTTT. It codes for CASSSNYGAPEAFF.

V and J are TRBV7-8 and TRBJ1-5; D is possibly TRBD1 (5 bases). Germline CDR1 SGHVS, CDR2 FQNEAQ. V lost 0 bases, J lost 9 bases, and 12 bases lay in between. This CDR3 spans 14 amino acids. The CDR3 nucleotides are TGTGCCAGCAGCTTAGCTGGCTCGGGGCCGCCCCAGCATTTT. Translated: CASSLAGSGPPQHF.

The CDR3 bases are TGTGGCCTATGGCTCAACTATGGCTACACCTTC. Protein product: CGLWLNYGYTF. The chain joins TRBV30 to TRBJ1-2; D gene ambiguous. This CDR3 is built from 11 residues. Germline V gives CDR1 GTSNPN, CDR2 SVGIG (reference sequence).

V and J are TRBV7-7 and TRBJ2-2; the match to TRBD1 covers 7 bases. The J segment lost 4 bases and the V segment lost 5 bases, leaving 1 base of the junction unmatched. The CDR3 totals 13 residues. Germline loops: CDR1 SSHAT, CDR2 FNYEAQ (reference sequence). The CDR3 protein is CASSGDSTGELFF. CDR3 bases: TGTGCCAGCAGCGGGGACAGCACCGGGGAGCTGTTTTTT.

The gene calls are TRBV19 and TRBJ1-5, with 7 bases lining up with TRBD1. Germline loops: CDR1 LNHDA, CDR2 SQIVND (reference sequence). This CDR3 is built from 17 residues. Germline trimming cut 7 bases from V and 7 bases from J; bases unmatched to any gene: 19. In DNA, the CDR3 is TGTGCCAGTACCCAGCAGGACAGGACCTCCTGGCGGCAGCCCCAGCATTTT. The encoded protein is CASTQQDRTSWRQPQHF.